The text below deals with one TCR beta chain. Its matching antigen is unknown. The sample originates from a study of identical twins. Template switching introduced a universal primer site, and the cDNA bore unique molecular identifiers. TCRdb passed the 5' RACE reads through MiXCR, listing each CDR3 protein once. The sample has roughly 690,000 distinct CDR3 sequences, less than 7% seen once. General observations from the study: The study reached conclusions through statistical analysis that was cross-sectional, not following the same donors. Models predicted too little out-of-frame TCR alpha sharing in monozygotic twins.

The V end lost 6 bases, the J end lost 0 bases, and 9 bases lay between the germline ends. CDR1 MNHNS and CDR2 SASEGT come from the germline V gene. CDR3 size: 15 residues. This clonotype was sampled from a man aged 18 to 29 in good health. Specimen: naive T cells sorted from blood. This chain connects TRBV6-1 to TRBJ2-6; the D is unclear. The CDR3 is CASRNLPSGANVLTF. The CDR3 nucleotides are TGTGCCAGCAGGAATTTGCCCTCTGGGGCCAACGTCCTGACTTTC.